Following are 28 T cell receptor beta chains from one sample sequenced in a study of shared clonotypes between healthy human individuals. Sequenced by immunoSEQ multiplex PCR; TCRdb stores in-frame clones only, minus some. The sample lists roughly 1,500,000 clones, around 98% seen once, with approximately 0.44% in the top ten. Sample: naive CD4+ T cells sorted from blood. Subset denoted: CD45RA+ positively selected. These receptors all stem from a young man in good health.

As regards this clone: The sample carries other DNA sequences with the same CDR3. This rearrangement joins TRBV5-1 to TRBJ2-5; D gene unclear. The CDR3 length is 13 residues. Germline V gene sequence: CDR1 SGHRS, CDR2 YFSETQ. V was clipped by 4 bases and J by 1 base, with 8 bases between them. The CDR3 coding sequence is TGCGCCAGCAGCCCGGGCCCCCAAGAGACCCAGTACTTC. Its protein product is CASSPGPQETQYF.

The chain carries TRBV7-2 and TRBJ2-1; no clear D. The CDR3 length is 13 residues. Germline V gene data show CDR1 as SGHTA and CDR2 as FQGNSA. Between the trimmed V and J ends, which lost 2 bases and 4 bases, there was a span of 6 bases. Here the CDR3 DNA reads TGTGCCAGCAGCTTATCGGGTTACAATGAGCAGTTCTTC. It is translated as CASSLSGYNEQFF.

The CDR3 here is CASSETGTRGETQYF. DNA for the CDR3: TGTGCCAGCAGCGAGACCGGGACTAGGGGTGAGACCCAGTACTTC. The chain has TRBV9 and TRBJ2-5; the match to TRBD2 covers 8 bases. With V trimmed by 3 bases and J by 5 bases, 9 bases remained unmatched. The length of the CDR3 is 15 residues. Looked up from germline, CDR1 is SGDLS and CDR2 is YYNGEE.

Comments on this clone: In the same sample, other DNA sequences code for this CDR3. The V and J genes are TRBV9 and TRBJ2-2; D is possibly TRBD1 or TRBD2 (6 bases each). This CDR3 comprises 14 residues. Germline V lookup: CDR1 SGDLS, CDR2 YYNGEE. With 0 bases removed from V and 7 bases from J, the gap between germline ends came to 10 bases. The CDR3 coding sequence is TGTGCCAGCAGCGTAGGAGGGGGAGGCGGGGAGCTGTTTTTT. Encoded protein: CASSVGGGGGELFF.

This chain connects TRBV5-6 to TRBJ2-1; no clear D. Trimming shortened V by 0 bases and J by 7 bases, and 14 bases separated the two germline ends. This CDR3 spans 15 amino acids. Germline-derived CDR1 and CDR2 are SGHDT and YYEEEE. The chain's CDR3 is CASSLVPRLGNEQFF. CDR3 nucleotide sequence: TGTGCCAGCAGCTTGGTCCCGCGGCTGGGGAATGAGCAGTTCTTC.

This clone is a singleton in its sample. The rearrangement joins TRBV7-6 to TRBJ1-1; unclear D gene. The germline CDR1 and CDR2 sequences are SGHVS and FNYEAQ. The CDR3 spans 18 residues. V was shortened by 0 bases and J by 3 bases, with 20 bases between the two germline ends. CDR3 nucleotide sequence: TGTGCCAGCAGCTTAGCGCAGTGGCAGGAGATTTGGTACACTGAAGCTTTCTTT. This translates into CASSLAQWQEIWYTEAFF.

The chain is built from TRBV7-9 and TRBJ1-1, with 7 bases lining up with TRBD1. The CDR3 consists of 13 residues. V was pared by 7 bases and J by 1 base, with 3 bases of the junction left unmatched. Germline V lookup: CDR1 SEHNR, CDR2 FQNEAQ (reference sequence). The CDR3: CASNRQGNTEAFF. In DNA form, the CDR3 reads TGTGCCAGCAACCGACAGGGGAACACTGAAGCTTTCTTT.

The chain's CDR3 is CASSLVGLAGGTQYF. DNA of the CDR3: TGTGCCAGCAGCTTAGTTGGACTAGCGGGAGGTACGCAGTATTTT. V usage is TRBV7-9 and J usage is TRBJ2-3, with 14 bases aligning to TRBD2. Germline V lookup: CDR1 SEHNR, CDR2 FQNEAQ (reference sequence). This CDR3 region has 15 residues. J was trimmed by 8 bases and V by 1 base; bases with no gene match: 2.

This clone was recorded only once. The chain couples TRBV5-5 to TRBJ2-1; TRBD1 agrees at 9 bases. In germline, CDR1 is SGHKS, CDR2 YYEKEE (reference sequence). Trimming cost V 7 bases and J 2 bases; bases outside gene matches: 7. The CDR3 consists of 15 residues. The CDR3 coding sequence is TGTGCCAGCCGGGACAGGGAAGGGCCCTACAATGAGCAGTTCTTC. This gives the protein CASRDREGPYNEQFF.

V and J are TRBV18 and TRBJ2-7, with a weak D call TRBD2 (5 bases). The CDR3 consists of 15 residues. Trimming took off 3 bases at V and 6 bases at J, with 18 bases between the two ends. CDR1 is KGHSH and CDR2 is LQKENI in the germline V gene. The CDR3 loop is CASSPGPPSGVEQYF. The DNA of the CDR3 is TGTGCCAGCTCACCCGGTCCCCCCTCCGGGGTCGAGCAGTACTTC.

V gene TRBV10-1 combines with J gene TRBJ1-1; tentative D call: TRBD1 (6 bases). The germline gives CDR1 WNHNN, CDR2 SYGVQD (reference sequence). Trimming shortened V by 0 bases and J by 1 base, and 18 bases separated the two germline ends. The CDR3 extends over 18 amino acids. The CDR3 nucleotides read TGCGCCAGCAGTGAGTCGCGGGCAGTTCTGGGGGCGAACACTGAAGCTTTCTTT. Encoded protein: CASSESRAVLGANTEAFF.

DNA of the CDR3: TGTGCCAGCAGTTTTCCACGAGGGGGGAGAAGGGACACTGAAGCTTTCTTT. This gives the protein CASSFPRGGRRDTEAFF. V and J are TRBV28 and TRBJ1-1; possible D gene TRBD1, 6 bases. Per germline, CDR1 MDHEN and CDR2 SYDVKM. The CDR3 is 17 residues long. V gave up 3 bases and J gave up 3 bases, with 20 bases separating them.

This clone came up once. The J gene is TRBJ2-3, the V gene TRBV19, with 8 bases fitting TRBD1. Germline V lookup: CDR1 LNHDA, CDR2 SQIVND (reference sequence). V dropped 2 bases and J dropped 1; count of bases not matched to a gene: 5. This CDR3 region has 16 residues. CDR3 sequence (DNA): TGTGCCAGTAGTATACTTCCGGGACAGGGCACAGATACGCAGTATTTT. Its protein is CASSILPGQGTDTQYF.

CDR3 sequence: CASSRDGDNEQFF. The CDR3 DNA is TGTGCCAGCTCTAGGGATGGGGACAATGAGCAGTTCTTC. The chain has TRBV18 and TRBJ2-1; D remains ambiguous. V lost 6 bases and J lost 5, with 11 bases in between. Looked up from germline, CDR1 is KGHSH and CDR2 is LQKENI. The CDR3 loop spans 13 amino acids.

The V gene is TRBV28, the J gene TRBJ2-1; 14 bases match TRBD2. The V gene end was trimmed by 2 bases and the J gene end by 3 bases; junction bases not matched to a gene: 9. Germline V gene lookup returns CDR1 MDHEN and CDR2 SYDVKM. This CDR3 has 19 residues. The CDR3 region is CASSLSSGLAGGYYNEQFF. For the CDR3, the DNA is TGTGCCAGCAGTTTAAGTTCCGGACTAGCGGGAGGTTACTACAATGAGCAGTTCTTC.

The genes are TRBV15 and TRBJ2-1; 7 nucleotides agree with TRBD1. Germline CDR1 reads LNHNV; CDR2 reads YYDKDF (reference sequence). This CDR3 is 13 amino acids long. Trimming at V came to 8 bases and at J to 8 bases, leaving 9 bases not matched to a gene. The DNA for the CDR3 is TGTGCCACCTCAAGGGGGCTGTGGGATGAGCAGTTCTTC. It specifies CATSRGLWDEQFF.

This chain links TRBV18 with TRBJ1-5; 10 bases fit TRBD1. The CDR3 is 16 amino acids. Germline V gives CDR1 KGHSH, CDR2 LQKENI. V was pared by 4 bases and J by 9 bases, with 12 bases of the junction left unmatched. The CDR3 DNA reads as TGTGCCAGCTCACTCGGGACAGGGGACGCAGGGCCGCCCCAGCATTTT. This codes for CASSLGTGDAGPPQHF. The variable domain in full, completed from reference TRBV18 and TRBJ1-5, reads NAGVMQNPRHLVRRRGQEARLRCSPMKGHSHVYWYRQLPEEGLKFMVYLQKENIIDESGMPKERFSAEFPKEGPSILRIQQVVRGDSAAYFCASSLGTGDAGPPQHFGDGTRLSIL.

This chain joins TRBV11-2 and TRBJ2-1; 7 bases align to TRBD2. Trimming cost V 6 bases and J 3 bases; bases outside gene matches: 17. This CDR3 contains 18 residues. In germline, CDR1 is SGHAT, CDR2 FQNNGV. In nucleotides, the CDR3 is TGTGCCAGCAGGTGGGGGGTGACCGGGACTAAGGACTACAATGAGCAGTTCTTC. Translated, it gives CASRWGVTGTKDYNEQFF.

This chain connects TRBV29-1 to TRBJ2-2; no reliable D call. CDR3 length: 12 amino acids. Germline CDR1 and CDR2: SQVTM and ANQGSEA. The V end lost 3 bases, the J end lost 6 bases, and 8 bases lay between the germline ends. The CDR3 is CSVDVGPGELFF. CDR3 nucleotide sequence: TGCAGCGTTGATGTGGGTCCCGGGGAGCTGTTTTTT.

The rearrangement links TRBV20-1 to TRBJ2-1; a weak D match, TRBD1 (5 bases). The V and J ends lost 2 bases and 9 bases respectively, with 5 bases between them. Germline V lookup: CDR1 DFQATT, CDR2 SNEGSKA (reference sequence). CDR3 length: 10 amino acids. The DNA for the CDR3 is TGCAGTGCTAGAAGGGGTGAGCAGTTCTTC. It encodes CSARRGEQFF.

CDR3 protein: CASSLALGRAYEQYF. CDR3 coding DNA: TGTGCCAGCAGCTTAGCGCTCGGCAGGGCGTACGAGCAGTACTTC. The chain has TRBV7-6 and TRBJ2-7; D is perhaps TRBD1 (5 bases). Germline assignment: CDR1 SGHVS and CDR2 FNYEAQ. Trimming pared 0 bases from V and 4 bases from J, leaving 13 bases between. The CDR3 sequence is 15 residues long.

This chain joins TRBV21-1 and TRBJ2-3; the table assigns TRBD2, which was not confirmed against the DNA. TRBV21-1 is given as a pseudogene. The CDR3 has 16 residues. The CDR3 nucleotides read TGTGCCAGCAGCAAAGAGGGCGGGAGCGGCACAGATACGCAGTATTTT. Translating gives CASSKEGGSGTDTQYF.

CDR3 sequence reads: CASRKLTGLQETQYF. Written as DNA, the CDR3 is TGTGCCAGCAGGAAGCTTACAGGGCTCCAAGAGACCCAGTACTTC. The gene calls are TRBV7-9 and TRBJ2-5, with D possibly matching TRBD1 (6 bases). Germline V gene data show CDR1 as SEHNR and CDR2 as FQNEAQ (reference sequence). The CDR3 has 15 residues. With 6 bases removed from V and 1 base from J, the gap between germline ends came to 15 bases.

V is TRBV6-5 and J is TRBJ2-1, with 10 bases lining up with TRBD2. Germline loops: CDR1 MNHEY, CDR2 SVGAGI. The CDR3 spans 15 residues. Trimming cost V 5 bases and J 5 bases; bases outside gene matches: 6. Written as DNA, the CDR3 is TGTGCCAGCAGTCAGCGGCTAGCGGGGGACAATGAGCAGTTCTTC. Amino acid sequence: CASSQRLAGDNEQFF.

This clone appeared once. This sequence joins TRBV6-6 and TRBJ2-4; tentatively, D is TRBD2 (6 bases). The CDR3 has 15 residues. The germline V gene encodes CDR1 MNHNY and CDR2 SVGAGI (reference sequence). V was clipped by 5 bases and J by 0 bases, with 11 bases between them. CDR3 in amino acids: CASSPRELAKNIQYF. In DNA form, the CDR3 reads TGTGCCAGCAGTCCCCGGGAGCTAGCCAAAAACATTCAGTACTTC.

As DNA, the CDR3 is TGTGCCAGCAGCTTAGTCCCTATACGAGGCACCGGGGAGCTGTTTTTT. Its translation: CASSLVPIRGTGELFF. This chain uses TRBV7-9 with TRBJ2-2; D is uncertain. Per the germline V gene, CDR1 is SEHNR and CDR2 is FQNEAQ (reference sequence). Trimming stripped 1 base from V and 4 bases from J, with 13 bases between. The CDR3 totals 16 residues.

The chain couples TRBV14 to TRBJ1-2, with unresolved D. The V and J ends lost 1 base and 4 bases respectively, with 10 bases between them. The germline gives CDR1 SGHDN, CDR2 FVKESK. This CDR3 is built from 14 residues. The CDR3 is CASSQVRSSYGYTF. The CDR3 region has the DNA TGTGCCAGCAGCCAAGTTAGGTCTTCCTATGGCTACACCTTC.

This chain links TRBV9 with TRBJ2-7, with 7 bases aligning to TRBD1. The V gene end was trimmed by 4 bases and the J gene end by 9 bases; junction bases not matched to a gene: 16. The germline V gene has CDR1 SGDLS and CDR2 YYNGEE. The length of the CDR3 is 15 residues. Written as DNA, the CDR3 is TGTGCCAGCAGCATTCGGGACAGCCAGCCTACGACGCAGTACTTC. This codes for CASSIRDSQPTTQYF. The variable domain in full, with the rest retrieved from reference TRBV9 and TRBJ2-7, is DSGVTQTPKHLITATGQRVTLRCSPRSGDLSVYWYQQSLDQGLQFLIQYYNGEERAKGNILERFSAQQFPDLHSELNLSSLELGDSALYFCASSIRDSQPTTQYFGPGTRLTVT.